Below are 23 T cell receptor beta chains sequenced from a single sample in a study of Ad26.COV2.S vaccination and SARS-CoV-2 variants. The repertoire was sequenced with immunoSEQ multiplex PCR; TCRdb's copy has only in-frame clones and lacks some. The sample includes 360,000 or so clones, around 87% seen only once; the top ten take more than 3%. Treatment indicated: 15 to 20 received Ad26.COV2.S at low or high dose, single or two shots; five or six received placebo; per-sample allocation not given. Specimen acquisition occurred on day 63 following the initial vaccine or placebo injection. The source was peripheral blood, collected in a trial of Ad26.COV2.S vaccine versus placebo. The receptor set was obtained from a person aged 18-60 years who received the Ad26.COV2.S COVID-19 vaccine or a placebo.

The rearrangement joins TRBV4-1 to TRBJ2-2; possibly TRBD2 for D (6 bases). Germline lookup yields CDR1 MGHRA and CDR2 YSYEKL. Trimming pared 7 bases from V and 7 bases from J, leaving 19 bases between. The CDR3 totals 15 residues. In DNA form, the CDR3 reads TGCGCCAGCACCGTCGTACTAGCCCCCAGCGGGGAGCTGTTTTTT. Translation: CASTVVLAPSGELFF.

This clone showed up just a few times. The V gene is TRBV6-5, the J gene TRBJ2-2; D is possibly TRBD1 (6 bases). This CDR3 has 15 amino acids. V shed 10 bases and J shed 3 bases, with 18 bases lying between them. Germline V gene lookup returns CDR1 MNHEY and CDR2 SVGAGI. CDR3 region: CATKPPGADTGELFF. CDR3 nucleotides: TGTGCCACAAAACCGCCAGGGGCCGACACCGGGGAGCTGTTTTTT.

V and J are TRBV29-1 and TRBJ2-3, with 8 bases fitting TRBD2. V was clipped by 3 bases and J by 1 base; unmatched bases: 9. The germline gives CDR1 SQVTM, CDR2 ANQGSEA. The CDR3 covers 16 residues. The CDR3 region has the DNA TGCAGCGTTGAGTCAAACCGGGGGGGCGGCACAGATACGCAGTATTTT. Encoded protein: CSVESNRGGGTDTQYF.

J is TRBJ2-2 and V is TRBV3-1 (or the pseudogene TRBV3-2); TRBD1 agrees at 7 bases. This CDR3 is built from 15 residues. Germline values: CDR1 LGHDT, CDR2 YNNKEL (reference sequence). The V and J ends lost 4 bases and 1 base, in that order; junction bases with no gene match: 3. CDR3 sequence reads: CASSRGQMNTGELFF. CDR3 bases: TGTGCCAGCAGCCGGGGACAGATGAACACCGGGGAGCTGTTTTTT.

Only one count was recorded for this clone. The chain recombines TRBV5-1 with TRBJ1-2, with D maybe TRBD1 (5 bases). The CDR3 runs to 14 residues. Germline V gene data show CDR1 as SGHRS and CDR2 as YFSETQ. V was pared by 1 base and J by 4 bases, with 11 bases between. The DNA of the CDR3 is TGCGCCAGCAGCTTGCAGGGTATTAGCTATGGCTACACCTTC. Amino acid sequence: CASSLQGISYGYTF.

CDR3 protein: CASSSDRAAYGYTF. The CDR3 DNA reads as TGTGCCAGCAGCTCCGACAGGGCTGCTTATGGCTACACCTTC. The chain is built from TRBV28 and TRBJ1-2; 7 bases map to TRBD1. Trimming took 6 bases from V and 5 from J; bases not matched to a gene: 9. Germline V gene data show CDR1 as MDHEN and CDR2 as SYDVKM. The CDR3 spans 14 residues.

The chain recombines TRBV6-5 with TRBJ2-7; 9 bases are shared with TRBD1. The trim removed 7 bases at V and 5 bases at J, leaving 9 bases unmatched. Germline V gene lookup returns CDR1 MNHEY and CDR2 SVGAGI. CDR3 length equals 14 residues. CDR3 in amino acids: CASTWRGQGDEQYF. CDR3 in DNA: TGTGCCAGCACCTGGAGGGGACAGGGCGACGAGCAGTACTTC.

The gene calls are TRBV4-2 and TRBJ2-2; 8 bases map to TRBD2. This CDR3 comprises 16 residues. The V and J ends lost 1 base and 1 base, in that order; junction bases with no gene match: 2. Germline CDR1 LGHNA, CDR2 YNFKEQ. CDR3 in amino acids: CASSQGTSLNTGELFF. The CDR3 DNA follows: TGTGCCAGCAGCCAAGGGACTAGCCTGAACACCGGGGAGCTGTTTTTT.

The chain uses TRBV6-2 or TRBV6-3 and TRBJ1-2, with TRBD1 matching over 8 bases. With V trimmed by 2 bases and J by 4 bases, 9 bases remained unmatched. The CDR3 loop spans 16 amino acids. From germline, CDR1 is MNHEY and CDR2 SVGEGT. CDR3 protein: CASSYDGGQGAYGYTF. The CDR3 DNA is TGTGCCAGCAGTTACGACGGTGGGCAGGGGGCCTATGGCTACACCTTC.

The rearrangement uses TRBV5-1 and TRBJ1-4; 7 positions agree with TRBD1. V lost 0 bases and J lost 5; bases outside the gene matches: 7. The CDR3 is 16 amino acids. The germline V gene has CDR1 SGHRS and CDR2 YFSETQ. The CDR3 spells CASSLVPGQSNEKLFF. The CDR3 coding sequence is TGCGCCAGCAGCTTGGTCCCGGGACAGAGCAATGAAAAACTGTTTTTT.

The chain employs TRBV25-1 and TRBJ1-6; TRBD1 matches 8 bases. There are 14 residues in the CDR3. Germline V gene sequence: CDR1 MGHDK, CDR2 SYGVNS. Trimming at V came to 8 bases and at J to 9 bases, leaving 9 bases not matched to a gene. The CDR3 region has the DNA TGTGCCAGCTTACAGACAGGGGTTAGTTCACCCCTCCACTTT. It encodes CASLQTGVSSPLHF.

This CDR3 is CASSLSFYEQYF. The CDR3 DNA reads TGTGCCAGCAGTTTGAGTTTTTACGAGCAGTACTTC. The rearrangement uses TRBV12-3 or TRBV12-4 and TRBJ2-7; no clear D gene. V was pared by 3 bases and J by 4 bases, with 7 bases between. The CDR3 spans 12 residues.

V gene TRBV18 combines with J gene TRBJ2-1; unclear D gene. CDR3 length equals 15 residues. The germline V gene encodes CDR1 KGHSH and CDR2 LQKENI. V dropped 2 bases and J dropped 0 bases, with 8 bases sitting between them. CDR3 sequence: CASSPGANSYNEQFF. In nucleotides, the CDR3 is TGTGCCAGCTCACCAGGTGCCAACTCCTACAATGAGCAGTTCTTC.

The chain is built from TRBV11-2 and TRBJ2-6, with a possible D match to TRBD1 (5 bases). The V gene's germline CDR1 is SGHAT and CDR2 FQNNGV. V was trimmed by 3 bases and J by 1 base, leaving 10 bases between them. The CDR3 loop spans 16 amino acids. The CDR3 is CASSFSGSSGANVLTF. The CDR3 bases are TGTGCCAGCAGCTTCTCAGGGTCTTCTGGGGCCAACGTCCTGACTTTC.

The rearrangement links TRBV30 to TRBJ1-1; possibly TRBD1 for D (5 bases). Trimming took off 3 bases at V and 7 bases at J, with 9 bases between the two ends. Germline-derived CDR1 and CDR2 are GTSNPN and SVGIG (reference sequence). The CDR3 loop spans 11 amino acids. The CDR3 region has the DNA TGTGCCTGGAGAGGGGAGGTTGAAGCTTTCTTT. Translating it yields CAWRGEVEAFF.

The V gene is TRBV6-5, the J gene TRBJ2-4; D unclear. The V end was cut by 3 bases, the J end by 0 bases, with 9 bases between. Germline CDR1 MNHEY, CDR2 SVGAGI. This CDR3 has 15 residues. DNA of the CDR3: TGTGCCAGCAGTTATTATGTTGGAGCCAAAAACATTCAGTACTTC. Translated: CASSYYVGAKNIQYF.

The chain links TRBV6-6 to TRBJ2-7; the match to TRBD2 covers 7 bases. CDR3 size: 13 residues. The germline V gene has CDR1 MNHNY and CDR2 SVGAGI (reference sequence). V gave up 6 bases and J gave up 2 bases; unmatched junction bases: 4. CDR3 in amino acids: CASRTSVAYEQYF. The CDR3 coding sequence is TGTGCCAGCAGAACTAGCGTGGCCTACGAGCAGTACTTC.

This sequence joins TRBV5-6 and TRBJ1-1, with D unclear. Per the germline V gene, CDR1 is SGHDT and CDR2 is YYEEEE. CDR3 length equals 14 residues. V dropped 5 bases and J dropped 0 bases, with 11 bases sitting between them. CDR3 sequence reads: CASSFSPMNTEAFF. CDR3 DNA: TGTGCCAGCAGTTTTTCGCCTATGAACACTGAAGCTTTCTTT. The variable domain in full, completed from reference TRBV5-6 and TRBJ1-1, reads DAGVTQSPTHLIKTRGQQVTLRCSPKSGHDTVSWYQQALGQGPQFIFQYYEEEERQRGNFPDRFSGHQFPNYSSELNVNALLLGDSALYLCASSFSPMNTEAFFGQGTRLTVV.

This clone was recorded only once. This chain links TRBV4-2 with TRBJ1-1; D is ambiguous. Trimming took off 2 bases at V and 1 base at J, with 11 bases between the two ends. Germline V lookup: CDR1 LGHNA, CDR2 YNFKEQ. The CDR3 loop spans 15 amino acids. The CDR3 nucleotides are TGTGCCAGCAGCCAATTGGGAGGAACGAACACTGAAGCTTTCTTT. The encoded protein is CASSQLGGTNTEAFF.

The gene calls are TRBV5-4 and TRBJ1-6, with a possible D match to TRBD1 (5 bases). In germline, CDR1 is SGHNT, CDR2 YYREEE (reference sequence). The CDR3 is 14 residues long. V was cut by 7 bases and J by 7 bases, with 15 bases left in between. DNA for the CDR3: TGTGCCAGCCAACAGGAGCTTCTAAATTCACCCCTCCACTTT. Translating gives CASQQELLNSPLHF.

This rearrangement joins TRBV18 to TRBJ1-1; D perhaps matches TRBD1 (6 bases). V lost 6 bases and J lost 6, with 14 bases in between. There are 13 residues in the CDR3. Germline V gene sequence: CDR1 KGHSH, CDR2 LQKENI. The CDR3, as DNA: TGTGCCAGCTCGCTTACAGGGTCGGCTGAAGCTTTCTTT. It codes for CASSLTGSAEAFF.

In this sample, this clone turned up once. The chain carries TRBV10-3 and TRBJ1-4; a possible D gene is TRBD1 (5 bases). Trimming cost V 3 bases and J 3 bases, with 14 bases left between them. CDR1 and CDR2 (germline): ENHRY, SYGVKD. The CDR3 is 16 residues long. The CDR3 DNA sequence: TGTGCCATCAGTGACGGGACCCGTGCTTCTAATGAAAAACTGTTTTTT. This encodes CAISDGTRASNEKLFF.

The chain combines TRBV2 with TRBJ2-3; 12 bases agree with TRBD2. The CDR3 runs to 15 residues. After removal of 6 bases from V and 6 bases from J, the junction contained 7 bases not matched to a gene. Germline V gene lookup returns CDR1 SNHLY and CDR2 FYNNEI. CDR3 region: CASRILAGGRDTQYF. The CDR3 bases are TGTGCCAGCAGGATACTAGCGGGGGGCCGGGATACGCAGTATTTT.